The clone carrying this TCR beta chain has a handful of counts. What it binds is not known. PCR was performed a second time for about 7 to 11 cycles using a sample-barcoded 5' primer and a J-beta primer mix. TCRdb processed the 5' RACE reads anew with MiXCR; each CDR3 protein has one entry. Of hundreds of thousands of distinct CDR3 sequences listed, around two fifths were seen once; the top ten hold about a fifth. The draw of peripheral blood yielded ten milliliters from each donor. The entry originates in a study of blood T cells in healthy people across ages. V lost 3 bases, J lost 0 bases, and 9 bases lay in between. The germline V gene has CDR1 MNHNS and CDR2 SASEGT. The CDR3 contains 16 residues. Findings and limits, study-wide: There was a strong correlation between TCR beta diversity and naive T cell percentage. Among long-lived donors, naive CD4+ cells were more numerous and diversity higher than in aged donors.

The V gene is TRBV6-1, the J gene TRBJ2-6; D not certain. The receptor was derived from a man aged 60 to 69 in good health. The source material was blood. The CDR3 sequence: CASSDWVGSGANVLTF. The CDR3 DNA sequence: TGTGCCAGCAGTGATTGGGTGGGCTCTGGGGCCAACGTCCTGACTTTC.